Listed below are T cell receptor beta chains from one sample, sequenced in a study of cytomegalovirus exposure and HLA in healthy donors. Clones were sequenced by immunoSEQ multiplex PCR, and TCRdb holds only the in-frame ones, with some missing. Seen here are around 170,000 clones, 70% to 90% observed once, and the top ten hold 2.5% to 3%. Sequenced sample: PBMCs. These receptors all stem from a man between 18 and 29 years old in good health and CMV-seronegative. The conserved cysteine and the conserved F or W are not part of the CDR3 here. A D gene is named only where the DNA matches it firmly.

V gene,J gene,CDR3 length,D gene,CDR3 protein
TRBV28,TRBJ2-5,11,.,ASSVRDLQTQY
TRBV18,TRBJ1-2,12,TRBD1,ASSSGTGVYGYT
TRBV2,TRBJ1-4,13,.,ASSTTGRVSEKLF
TRBV19,TRBJ1-2,14,.,ASSIGEEPINYGYT
TRBV28,TRBJ2-5,16,TRBD2,ASSPPGRKTSGISDQY
TRBV27,TRBJ1-2,13,.,ASSHRGDRVDGYT
TRBV18,TRBJ2-7,13,.,ASSPPIGYSHEQY
TRBV29-1,TRBJ2-7,15,TRBD2,SVEFPASGSASYEQY
TRBV5-1,TRBJ1-4,13,.,ASSLVGQPGEKLF
TRBV10-1,TRBJ2-3,14,TRBD2,ASSDFGGAFTDTQY
TRBV28,TRBJ2-3,13,TRBD2,ASSGPGLAGDTQY
TRBV6-5,TRBJ2-2,13,.,ASRDTRAGTGELF
TRBV27,TRBJ2-6,14,.,ASSHEGSSGANVLT
TRBV27,TRBJ1-1,12,.,ASSNNREVTEAF
TRBV9,TRBJ2-1,16,TRBD2,ASSATPGGGVSYNEQF
TRBV4-3,TRBJ1-1,15,TRBD1,ASSQDSQGARNTEAF
TRBV12-1,TRBJ2-7,9,.,ASSFLYEQY
TRBV13,TRBJ2-1,14,.,ASSSSEGHSYNEQF
TRBV5-1,TRBJ2-3,15,TRBD1,ASSLVDRVASTDTQY
TRBV6-5,TRBJ1-1,12,.,ASSPLAANTEAF
TRBV10-2,TRBJ1-1,12,TRBD1,ASSGGQLGTEAF
TRBV29-1,TRBJ2-3,14,.,SVEDREGPGADTQY
TRBV29-1,TRBJ2-1,10,.,SVESAYNEQF
TRBV2,TRBJ1-1,13,TRBD1,ASSPRTGSNTEAF
TRBV2,TRBJ1-2,11,.,ASPPNRGYGYT
TRBV18,TRBJ1-1,16,.,ASSPIQLSHSGGTEAF
TRBV4-2,TRBJ2-2,14,TRBD1,ASSQDPGGESGELF
TRBV6-5,TRBJ1-2,10,.,ASSSPLYGYT
TRBV6-5,TRBJ1-4,12,TRBD1,ASSTGATNEKLF
TRBV28,TRBJ2-7,14,TRBD2,ASSLKLAGGPYEQY
TRBV18,TRBJ1-2,13,.,ASSPSAGAGYGYT
TRBV25-1,TRBJ1-4,12,.,ASSEYQGSEKLF
TRBV19,TRBJ2-1,12,TRBD2,ASSIGLAGVEQF
TRBV30,TRBJ1-6,13,TRBD1,AWSAPTGLNSPLH
TRBV29-1,TRBJ2-1,13,TRBD2,SVVVAGLAHNEQF
TRBV10-1,TRBJ2-2,13,TRBD1,ASSSTGTRTGELF
TRBV28,TRBJ1-2,15,TRBD1,ASSLWGQGVNGTGYT
TRBV6-1,TRBJ2-6,16,.,ASREKGTGRAGANVLT
TRBV10-2,TRBJ2-1,8,.,ASRLNEQF
TRBV10-1,TRBJ2-3,13,.,ASSALARGADTQY
TRBV6-6,TRBJ1-1,13,.,ASSRTRDGGTEAF
TRBV5-5,TRBJ1-1,13,.,ASSWDSGFYTEAF
TRBV10-2,TRBJ1-2,9,.,ASSDRESYT
TRBV5-1,TRBJ1-4,12,.,ASRLSSNNEKLF
TRBV6-1,TRBJ2-2,11,.,ASGESVPGELF
TRBV5-4,TRBJ1-4,13,TRBD1,ASSSTGGQNEKLF
TRBV6-5,TRBJ2-4,12,TRBD1,ASSSGTGGNIQY
TRBV7-9,TRBJ1-5,13,.,ASQHGQGGNQPQH
TRBV6-5,TRBJ1-5,13,.,ASEQYVGSNQPQH
TRBV11-2,TRBJ2-3,15,.,ASSEGRRPRDTDTQY